Listed below are T cell receptor beta chains from one sample, sequenced in a study of blood T cell repertoires in COVID-19. Assay used: immunoSEQ multiplex PCR; TCRdb lists only in-frame clones, some missing. In the table there are 60,000 to 75,000 clones, roughly 93% of which are singletons. Sample: peripheral blood. These receptors originate from a human donor in a cohort sampled during active COVID-19. CDR3s include the opening cysteine and the closing phenylalanine or tryptophan. Each record gives: clone size, D gene, CDR3 length, J gene, V gene, CDR3 DNA, CDR3 protein. A D gene is named only where the DNA matches it firmly. Rows may omit the clone size; those that give it use once, few, many or a size class.

- | TRBD1 | 16 | TRBJ2-2 | TRBV5-1 | TGCGCCAGCAGCCGGACGGACAGGGGGGACACCGGGGAGCTGTTTTTT | CASSRTDRGDTGELFF
- | TRBD1 | 15 | TRBJ1-1 | TRBV5-1 | TGCGCCAGCAGCGCTAGGGGACAGGGGAACACTGAAGCTTTCTTT | CASSARGQGNTEAFF
- | TRBD2 | 15 | TRBJ2-1 | TRBV7-2 | TGTGCCAGCAGCTTACTAGCGGGAGTGGGAAATGAGCAGTTCTTC | CASSLLAGVGNEQFF
- | - | 13 | TRBJ1-5 | TRBV6-5 | TGTGCCAGCAGTTACACAGGTAGTCAGCCCCAGCATTTT | CASSYTGSQPQHF
- | - | 13 | TRBJ2-1 | TRBV4-3 | TGCGCCAGCAGCCACCTCAGGGTGAATGAGCAGTTCTTC | CASSHLRVNEQFF
- | TRBD1 | 16 | TRBJ1-1 | TRBV5-1 | TGCGCCAGCAGCCTAGGCCCCACAGGGGTGAACACTGAAGCTTTCTTT | CASSLGPTGVNTEAFF
- | TRBD1 | 16 | TRBJ2-3 | TRBV28 | TGTGCCAGCAGTCAAGCCGGGACAGGGGCGACAGATACGCAGTATTTT | CASSQAGTGATDTQYF
- | - | 15 | TRBJ2-3 | TRBV9 | TGTGCCAGCAGCACCACAGGAGGGAGTATAGATACGCAGTATTTT | CASSTTGGSIDTQYF
- | - | 15 | TRBJ2-5 | TRBV28 | TGTGCCAGCACTTGGACACCCCCGACTTTAGAGACCCAGTACTTC | CASTWTPPTLETQYF
- | TRBD1 | 12 | TRBJ2-7 | TRBV10-1 | TGCGCCAGCGGGACAGGGGGCTACGAGCAGTACTTC | CASGTGGYEQYF
medium-sized | TRBD1 | 16 | TRBJ2-7 | TRBV27 | TGTGCCAGCAGTTTATTAGGGGGCTTTCAGAACTACGAGCAGTACTTC | CASSLLGGFQNYEQYF
- | - | 15 | TRBJ2-5 | TRBV27 | TGTGCCAGCAGGATTGACAGGCTAGACCAAGAGACCCAGTACTTC | CASRIDRLDQETQYF
- | - | 15 | TRBJ2-4 | TRBV6-5 | TGTGCCAGCAGTTACCCGGACAGAAGGGGAAACATTCAGTACTTC | CASSYPDRRGNIQYF
- | TRBD1 | 13 | TRBJ2-7 | TRBV19 | TGTGCCAGTAGCAAACAGGGGGCCTACGAGCAGTACTTC | CASSKQGAYEQYF
- | - | 12 | TRBJ1-2 | TRBV14 | TGTGCCAGCAGCCAAGGGACAGCCCGGCGCACCTTC | CASSQGTARRTF
- | - | 12 | TRBJ2-5 | TRBV18 | TGTGCCAGCTCACCCCTGGGCGAGACCCAGTACTTC | CASSPLGETQYF
once | TRBD2 | 15 | TRBJ2-1 | TRBV7-2 | TGTGCCAGCAGCTCCCAGGCGGGGGCCTACAATGAGCAGTTCTTC | CASSSQAGAYNEQFF
- | TRBD1 | 12 | TRBJ2-7 | TRBV19 | TGTGCCACCCAGGGGGCGAATGGGGTGCAGTACTTC | CATQGANGVQYF
- | - | 13 | TRBJ2-5 | TRBV19 | TGTGCCAGTCAGAGCAGGGCTCAAGAGACCCAGTACTTC | CASQSRAQETQYF
- | - | 13 | TRBJ1-2 | TRBV15 | TGTGCCACCGACGGGGAAGCTAACTATGGCTACACCTTC | CATDGEANYGYTF
- | TRBD1 | 13 | TRBJ1-2 | TRBV5-4 | TGTGCCAGCAGCCGGGCAGGGGGCAATGGCTACACCTTC | CASSRAGGNGYTF
- | TRBD2 | 14 | TRBJ2-7 | TRBV28 | TGTGCCAGCAGTCGGGGAGGGAGCGCCTACGAGCAGTACTTC | CASSRGGSAYEQYF
- | TRBD1 | 14 | TRBJ1-1 | TRBV5-1 | TGCGCCAGCAGCCAGGGACAGATGAACACTGAAGCTTTCTTT | CASSQGQMNTEAFF
- | TRBD2 | 15 | TRBJ2-3 | TRBV19 | TGTGCCAGTAGTACGGGACTAGCGGGCCTAGATACGCAGTATTTT | CASSTGLAGLDTQYF
- | TRBD2 | 15 | TRBJ2-2 | TRBV5-1 | TGCGCCAGCAAGATGACTAGCGGATCCACCGGGGAGCTGTTTTTT | CASKMTSGSTGELFF
- | TRBD1 | 18 | TRBJ2-1 | TRBV28 | TGTGCCAGCGGATTAACTATAACCGGGACAGGGGCCTACAATGAGCAGTTCTTC | CASGLTITGTGAYNEQFF
once | - | 13 | TRBJ2-2 | TRBV2 | TGTGCCAGCATGCGAGGAAACACCGGGGAGCTGTTTTTT | CASMRGNTGELFF
once | - | 13 | TRBJ1-2 | TRBV12-3/TRBV12-4 | TGTGCCAGCAGTCCCGAATCAGTTCGCGGCTACACCTTC | CASSPESVRGYTF
once | TRBD1 | 18 | TRBJ2-2 | TRBV18 | TGTGCCAGCTCACCATCCAGACAGGGTCGAGCGAACACCGGGGAGCTGTTTTTT | CASSPSRQGRANTGELFF
- | - | 14 | TRBJ1-2 | TRBV27 | TGTGCCAGCAGTTTAACAGGGTCTAACTATGGCTACACCTTC | CASSLTGSNYGYTF
- | TRBD2 | 14 | TRBJ2-7 | TRBV5-4 | TGTGCCAGCAGCTTTAGCGGGAGGGGGTACGAGCAGTACTTC | CASSFSGRGYEQYF
- | TRBD1 | 14 | TRBJ2-2 | TRBV19 | TGTGCCAGTAGTATGGACAGGGGTACCGGGGAGCTGTTTTTT | CASSMDRGTGELFF
- | TRBD2 | 18 | TRBJ2-1 | TRBV19 | TGTGCCAGTAGTATAGTCCTCTATACTGGGGGGGGTTCGAATGAGCAGTTCTTC | CASSIVLYTGGGSNEQFF
- | TRBD1 | 15 | TRBJ1-2 | TRBV27 | TGTGCCAGCAGTTTCTCCCGGGACAGGGTCGGCGGCTACACCTTC | CASSFSRDRVGGYTF
few | TRBD1 | 16 | TRBJ1-4 | TRBV4-1 | TGCGCCAGCAGCCACAGGACAGGGGCTACTAATGAAAAACTGTTTTTT | CASSHRTGATNEKLFF
- | - | 18 | TRBJ2-4 | TRBV4-3 | TGCGCCAGCAGCCAAGATCAAGGTGCGGGAATCCGGAAAAACATTCAGTACTTC | CASSQDQGAGIRKNIQYF
- | TRBD2 | 14 | TRBJ2-7 | TRBV6-5 | TGTGCCAGCAGTAACTTAGCGGGGCGCCTTGGGCAGTACTTC | CASSNLAGRLGQYF
- | - | 14 | TRBJ2-1 | TRBV7-3 | TGTGCCAGCAGCTCCGGAACTAACGGATATGAGCAGTTCTTC | CASSSGTNGYEQFF
- | - | 13 | TRBJ2-2 | TRBV5-1 | TGCGCCAGCAGCTCACAAAACACCGGGGAGCTGTTTTTT | CASSSQNTGELFF
- | - | 13 | TRBJ2-1 | TRBV7-9 | TGTGCCAGCAGCCGGACTCCCTACAATGAGCAGTTCTTC | CASSRTPYNEQFF
- | TRBD2 | 15 | TRBJ2-7 | TRBV4-1 | TGCGCCAGCAGCCACCTAGCGGGAGGGTCCTACGAGCAGTACTTC | CASSHLAGGSYEQYF
- | - | 15 | TRBJ2-3 | TRBV7-2 | TGTGCCAGCAGCTTAGGCGGAGCGGTCCCGGATACGCAGTATTTT | CASSLGGAVPDTQYF
few | - | 14 | TRBJ1-5 | TRBV3-1/TRBV3-2 | TGTGCCAGCAGCCACAGGGCACGGGATCAGCCCCAGCATTTT | CASSHRARDQPQHF
- | TRBD2 | 20 | TRBJ2-2 | TRBV4-3 | TGCGCCAGCAGCCAAGATCGAATCGCCCTAGCGGGATATCACACCGGGGAGCTGTTTTTT | CASSQDRIALAGYHTGELFF
- | TRBD2 | 14 | TRBJ2-2 | TRBV6-5 | TGTGCCAGCTGGAGAGCGGGAGTTACCGGGGAGCTGTTTTTT | CASWRAGVTGELFF
- | TRBD2 | 15 | TRBJ2-1 | TRBV7-9 | TGTGCCAGCAGCTTAGGGACTAGTCGTTACAATGAGCAGTTCTTC | CASSLGTSRYNEQFF
few | - | 18 | TRBJ1-5 | TRBV7-9 | TGTGCCAGCAGCTCCTTAGGCTCAGGGTTGAGGAGCAATCAGCCCCAGCATTTT | CASSSLGSGLRSNQPQHF
- | - | 14 | TRBJ1-1 | TRBV10-1 | TGCGCCAGCAGTGAGTCGGGAGTGGGGACTGAAGCTTTCTTT | CASSESGVGTEAFF
- | - | 13 | TRBJ1-4 | TRBV19 | TGTGCCAGCAATATCGGGTCTTATGAAAAACTGTTTTTT | CASNIGSYEKLFF
- | TRBD2 | 16 | TRBJ2-1 | TRBV5-5 | TGTGCCAGCAGCTTGGCCGGGAGGTCTTCTGGGAATGAGCAGTTCTTC | CASSLAGRSSGNEQFF
- | - | 17 | TRBJ1-1 | TRBV5-1 | TGCGCCAGCAGCTTGGCGGGGGGGCCGCGGATGAACACTGAAGCTTTCTTT | CASSLAGGPRMNTEAFF
- | TRBD2 | 15 | TRBJ2-1 | TRBV11-1 | TGTGCCAGCAGCTTAGGGACTAGGATTAGCAATGAGCAGTTCTTC | CASSLGTRISNEQFF